The T cell receptor beta chain described here comes from a study of vaccination and CD4 T cells after COVID-19. Findings of the study overall: SARS-CoV-2-reactive clonotypes rose nonsignificantly, with the median going from about 20 to 38.

Treatment of the sample: roughly 10-day PBMC culture with coronavirus spike peptide pools or control peptides (ViraFEST assay). In the ViraFEST assay, peptide-pool expansion preceded TCR sequencing of expanded clonotypes. CDR1 SGHVS and CDR2 FQNEAQ come from the germline V gene. Trimming left V 2 bases short and J 4 bases short, with 12 bases between. CDR3 length: 15 amino acids. There are a few counts of this clonotype. What it binds is unknown. Cultured CD4+ T-cell DNA underwent Oncomine TCR Beta short-read sequencing. One entry per CDR3 protein, called by TCRdb with MiXCR from the PCR reads. The top ten clones hold roughly 20% of a sample with about 23,000 distinct CDR3 sequences, roughly two thirds of them seen once.

V usage is TRBV7-8 and J usage is TRBJ1-5; a possible D gene is TRBD1 (5 bases). The sequencing here drew on CD4+ T cells from blood, cultured in vitro, taken after SARS-CoV-2 vaccination. The sequence derives from a human donor who received a COVID-19 vaccine. The CDR3 spells CASSLTPGNNQPQHF. In DNA form, the CDR3 reads TGTGCCAGCAGCTTAACTCCAGGGAATAATCAGCCCCAGCATTTT. The whole variable domain, filled in from reference TRBV7-8 and TRBJ1-5, reads GAGVSQSPRYKVAKRGQDVALRCDPISGHVSLFWYQQALGQGPEFLTYFQNEAQLDKSGLPSDRFFAERPEGSVSTLKIQRTQQEDSAVYLCASSLTPGNNQPQHFGDGTRLSIL.